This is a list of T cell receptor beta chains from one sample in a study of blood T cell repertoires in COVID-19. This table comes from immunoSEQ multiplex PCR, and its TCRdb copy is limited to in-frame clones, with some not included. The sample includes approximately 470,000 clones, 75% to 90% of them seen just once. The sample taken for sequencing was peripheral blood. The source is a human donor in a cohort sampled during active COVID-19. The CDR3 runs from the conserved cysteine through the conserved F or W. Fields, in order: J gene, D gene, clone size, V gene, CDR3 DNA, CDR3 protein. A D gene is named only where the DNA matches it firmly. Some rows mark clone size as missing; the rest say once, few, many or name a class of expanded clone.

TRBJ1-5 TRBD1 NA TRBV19 TGTGCCAGTAGTGGGACAGGGGGCAATCAGCCCCAGCATTTT CASSGTGGNQPQHF
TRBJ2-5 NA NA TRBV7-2 TGTGCCAGCAGCTTAGATCCTAGCAATTGGGGTGGGGAGCAAGAGACCCAGTACTTC CASSLDPSNWGGEQETQYF
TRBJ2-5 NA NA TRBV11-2 TGTGCCAGCAGCTTAGGCCCGAGGCAGTTCCAAGAGACCCAGTACTTC CASSLGPRQFQETQYF
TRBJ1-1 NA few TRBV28 TGTGCCAGCATTACATCGACAAACTTGAACACTGAAGCTTTCTTT CASITSTNLNTEAFF
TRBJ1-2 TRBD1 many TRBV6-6 TGTGCCAGCAGTCTTACCGGGACAGATGATGGCTACACCTTC CASSLTGTDDGYTF
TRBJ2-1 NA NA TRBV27 TGTGCCAGCAGTTTAAGGGGGGGGTATGTGGTTGGGAATGAGCAGTTCTTC CASSLRGGYVVGNEQFF
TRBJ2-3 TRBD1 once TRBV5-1 TGCGCCAGCAGCGAGGACAGGGGGAGCACAGATACGCAGTATTTT CASSEDRGSTDTQYF
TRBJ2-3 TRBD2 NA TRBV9 TGTGCCAGCAGCGTAGCTGGCGGGAGGGCCTCAGATACGCAGTATTTT CASSVAGGRASDTQYF
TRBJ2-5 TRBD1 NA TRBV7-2 TGTGCCAGCAGCTTTTTGACAGGGCGGGAGACCCAGTACTTC CASSFLTGRETQYF
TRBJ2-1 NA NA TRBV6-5 TGTGCCAGCAGGACAGGACTGATCAATGAGCAGTTCTTC CASRTGLINEQFF
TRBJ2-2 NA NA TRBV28 TGTGCCAGCACCGAACTCACCGGGGAGCTGTTTTTT CASTELTGELFF
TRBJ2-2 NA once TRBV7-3 TGTGCCAGCAGCTTGTCGGGGAGCACCGGGGAGCTGTTTTTT CASSLSGSTGELFF
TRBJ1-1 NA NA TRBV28 TGTGCCAGCAGTTTAGCAGGAAGCCGAGCTTTCTTT CASSLAGSRAFF
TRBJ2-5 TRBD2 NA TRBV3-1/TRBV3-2 TGTGCCAGCAGCCATCCGGGTAGCGGGATAAAGACCCAGTACTTC CASSHPGSGIKTQYF
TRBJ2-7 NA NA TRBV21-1 TGTGCCAGCATCCCCACGGGGGGGATAGCCTCCTACGAGCAGTACTTC CASIPTGGIASYEQYF
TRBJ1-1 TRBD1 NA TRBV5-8 TGTGCCAGCAGCTTGTCGGGACAGGGGACGGACACTGAAGCTTTCTTT CASSLSGQGTDTEAFF
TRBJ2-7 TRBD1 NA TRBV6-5 TGTGCCAGCAGTTACGCAGGGGGCAAGAGCTACGAGCAGTACTTC CASSYAGGKSYEQYF
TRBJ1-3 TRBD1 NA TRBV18 TGTGCCAGCTCACCGGCTGGGACAGGAAGAAACACCATATATTTT CASSPAGTGRNTIYF
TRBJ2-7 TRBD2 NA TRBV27 TGTGCCAGCAGTTTATTACTAGCGGGAGGCTCCGAGCAGTACTTC CASSLLLAGGSEQYF
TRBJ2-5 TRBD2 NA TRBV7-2 TGTGCCAGCAGCTGGGACTACTCAGAGACCCAGTACTTC CASSWDYSETQYF
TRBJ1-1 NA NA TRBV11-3 TGTGCCAGCAGCTTGGAGGGGCAGGACACTGAAGCTTTCTTT CASSLEGQDTEAFF
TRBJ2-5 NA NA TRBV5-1 TGCGCCAGCAGCTTGCTCCCCCAAGAGACCCAGTACTTC CASSLLPQETQYF
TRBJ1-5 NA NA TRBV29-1 TGCAGCGTTTATCGAGGCCCTCCGGATCAGCCCCAGCATTTT CSVYRGPPDQPQHF
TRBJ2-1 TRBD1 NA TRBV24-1 TGTGCCACCAGTGACCTTCCACGGGACAGGGGGGATGAGCAGTTCTTC CATSDLPRDRGDEQFF
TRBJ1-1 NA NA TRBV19 TGTGCCAGTAGTACCACAGGATTTTTAACTGAAGCTTTCTTT CASSTTGFLTEAFF
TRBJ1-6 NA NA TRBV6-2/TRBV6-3 TGTGCCAGCAGTTCAGGACCGGGGAGGCCCCTCCACTTT CASSSGPGRPLHF
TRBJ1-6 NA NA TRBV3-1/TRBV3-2 TGTGCCAGCAGCCAAGGAGGGAGCTATAATTCACCCCTCCACTTT CASSQGGSYNSPLHF
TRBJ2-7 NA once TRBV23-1 TGCGCCAGCAGCCAGATCAGGGGCTACGAGCAGTACTTC CASSQIRGYEQYF
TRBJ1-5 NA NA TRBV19 TGTGCCAGTACCGGGACATTGGGGCAGCCCCAGCATTTT CASTGTLGQPQHF
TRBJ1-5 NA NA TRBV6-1 TGTGCCAGCAGTGGCGTGGGCGGCGGGGCCACATATGGTCCCCAGCATTTT CASSGVGGGATYGPQHF
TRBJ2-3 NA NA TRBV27 TGTGCCAGCAGGGAACTCAACGGGGATACGCAGTATTTT CASRELNGDTQYF
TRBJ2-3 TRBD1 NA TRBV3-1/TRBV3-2 TGTGCCAGCAGCAAGACAGGGGTCGAGGCAGATACGCAGTATTTT CASSKTGVEADTQYF